This T cell receptor (beta chain) derives from a study of T cell responses to AZD1222 COVID-19 vaccine (dated by TCRdb to the early 2020s). About the full investigation: AZD1222 recipients given second doses at about 4 weeks or at about 12 weeks were pooled, since spike-specific TCR depth and breadth were not found to differ between the two schedules. A total of just over 230 trial participants underwent TCR sequencing, of whom 200 to 220 had received two doses of AZD1222 and roughly 26 had received two doses of the MenACWY control vaccine. Enrollment into the trials was organized by age into subgroups of 18-55, 56-69 and 70-plus years, and those subgroups contained 148, 28 and 57 TCR-sequenced participants, respectively. The research as a whole found: After two AZD1222 doses, spike-specific TCR breadth and depth were significantly higher than at day 0 and than in MenACWY recipients. Participants were mostly white British and included more females than males, and it was suggested by the authors that clonal diversity may have been underestimated. Because no day 14 peak-response samples were available, repertoires were characterized only after the peak T cell response. Reportedly, almost half of the unique spike-specific TCRs recognized epitopes lying outside the regions that are mutated in the B.1.351 and B.1.1.7 variants. The 56-69-year group was small, and its depth increase did not reach significance, likely because of low power. The vaccine-associated CD4 TCRs covered the entire spike protein, and the dominant responses fell in regions 160-218 and 743-854. Conclusions about previously exposed vaccinees were limited because only a handful of AZD1222 recipients were SARS-CoV-2 seropositive at baseline.

Details on this clone: No antigen is known for it. No much larger clonotype is one base removed from it; base qualities were not supplied.

The time point label, as the study defines it: baseline before first vaccination. Samples from vaccinated people were obtained from the UK trials COV001 and COV002, which included a single-blind randomized controlled phase 2/3 trial of AZD1222 (ChAdOx1 nCoV-19) in healthy adults. For TCRbeta chain sequencing, PBMC samples were collected from trial participants at day 0 and at day 28 after the second dose. Reading the germline V gene gives CDR1 SGHTA and CDR2 FQGNSA. From the cysteine up to the phenylalanine, the CDR3 has a length of 15 residues. Only the CDR3 DNA stays, 45 bases, in frame from base 1. Clipping removes 6 bases from V and 5 bases from J, with 6 as the unmatched junction base count. The CDR3 regions of human TCRbeta chains were subjected to immunosequencing. For the original study's pipeline: Repertoire TCRs were checked for matches against a reference library of SARS-CoV-2-specific TCRs that had been generated using the MIRA antigen-specificity platform. Breadth was defined as the fraction of unique TCRs that were SARS-CoV-2-associated. Depth was defined as the fraction of total T cells that were SARS-CoV-2-associated. Using the MIRA data, each spike-specific TCR was mapped to the spike region that the TCR reacts to and placed in a CD4 or CD8 class. Log10-transformed breadth and depth values were compared by one-way ANOVA with Sidak's multiple comparisons tests. What TCRdb holds here is the immuneACCESS table cut down to in-frame rearrangements. Part of the clones is not present; checked against another copy, under half of the missing clones reflect an unresolved V gene, and the others are unexplained. The D gene and trimming were derived from the DNA, and the V and J assignments and clone size from that table. Counted in this sample were about 110,000 clones; roughly 90% of them appeared once. About 1.2% of the sample is taken by the ten largest.

The starting material was peripheral blood, obtained on day 0 of AZD1222 vaccination. The sequence came from an adult in good health. The chain links TRBV7-2 with TRBJ2-5, with 13 bases in between that match TRBD2. Here the CDR3 is given as CASSRGLAGVETQYF. In nucleotides, the sequence is TGTGCCAGCAGTCGAGGACTAGCGGGAGTTGAGACCCAGTACTTC.